This T cell receptor beta chain is drawn from a study of blood T cell repertoires in COVID-19. Study background: Samples came from the United States, Italy and Spain, spanning acute and convalescent COVID-19. Sources were T cells, B-cell-depleted T cells, or PBMCs; the material itself was cDNA or gDNA.

The sample holds a few counts of this clone. Methods used by the authors: Researchers report that nucleated cell counts were estimated from reference gene primer amplification. Libraries were prepared by immunoSEQ multiplex PCR; TCRdb keeps only in-frame clonotypes and omits some of them. Clone size and V and J calls were adopted from that table, with D and trimming inferred from the DNA. The sample lists 95,000 to 150,000 clones, more than 80% occurring once. Germline trimming cut 5 bases from V and 4 bases from J; bases unmatched to any gene: 8. The CDR3 covers 15 residues. CDR1 is SGHTA, CDR2 FQGNSA, per germline.

The chain is built from TRBV7-2 and TRBJ1-3; 7 bases fit TRBD1. The sequence was collected from a man aged 65 to 79 with active or convalescent COVID-19. The sample comprised peripheral blood. CDR3 amino acids: CASSLTGERGNTIYF. The CDR3 nucleotides read TGTGCCAGCAGCCTTACAGGGGAACGGGGAAACACCATATATTTT.